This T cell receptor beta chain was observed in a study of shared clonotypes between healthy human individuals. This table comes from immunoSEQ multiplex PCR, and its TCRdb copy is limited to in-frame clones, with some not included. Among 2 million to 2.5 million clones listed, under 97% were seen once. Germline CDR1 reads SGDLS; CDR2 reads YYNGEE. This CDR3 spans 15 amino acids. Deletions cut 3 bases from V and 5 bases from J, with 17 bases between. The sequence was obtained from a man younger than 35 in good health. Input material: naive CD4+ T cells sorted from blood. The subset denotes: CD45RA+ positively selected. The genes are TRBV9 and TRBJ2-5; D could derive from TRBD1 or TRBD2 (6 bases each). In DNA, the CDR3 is TGTGCCAGCAGCGAGAGGGGGGCTGAGATCGAGACCCAGTACTTC. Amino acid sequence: CASSERGAEIETQYF.